The 11 T cell receptor beta chains below all came from one sample that was sequenced in a study of blood T cell repertoires in COVID-19. The method was immunoSEQ multiplex PCR; TCRdb's version includes in-frame clones alone and lacks a portion of them. The table records around 94,000 clones, 84% of them present only once. Sequencing used peripheral blood. Receptors were obtained from a man aged 40-55 years with active or convalescent COVID-19.

The CDR3 DNA reads TGTGCCAGCAGTCATGGACAGGCAGAAGCTTTCTTT. Encoded protein: CASSHGQAEAFF. V and J are TRBV6-5 and TRBJ1-1; TRBD1 aligns across 7 bases. The V gene end was trimmed by 5 bases and the J gene end by 8 bases; junction bases not matched to a gene: 5. Germline values: CDR1 MNHEY, CDR2 SVGAGI. The CDR3 has 12 residues.

The chain has TRBV9 and TRBJ1-1, with TRBD1 identical over 8 bases. After removal of 0 bases from V and 2 bases from J, the junction contained 6 bases not matched to a gene. The germline V gene has CDR1 SGDLS and CDR2 YYNGEE. The CDR3 has 16 amino acids. The CDR3, as DNA: TGTGCCAGCAGCGTAGTAGGGACAGGCATTAACACTGAAGCTTTCTTT. This codes for CASSVVGTGINTEAFF.

The chain couples TRBV7-6 to TRBJ2-2; D is undetermined. The CDR3 runs to 11 residues. Trimming stripped 8 bases from V and 8 bases from J, with 9 bases between. Per germline, CDR1 SGHVS and CDR2 FNYEAQ. The DNA of the CDR3 is TGTGCCAGCTCCACAGAGGGGGAGCTGTTTTTT. Translating it yields CASSTEGELFF.

This chain uses TRBV18 with TRBJ2-4; a weak D match, TRBD2 (5 bases). This CDR3 is 15 amino acids long. V was trimmed by 6 bases and J by 8 bases, leaving 20 bases between them. Germline V gene sequence: CDR1 KGHSH, CDR2 LQKENI. CDR3 sequence reads: CASSLSRGALDIQYF. The CDR3 nucleotides read TGTGCCAGCTCCCTAAGCCGGGGAGCGCTAGACATTCAGTACTTC. Full variable domain (rest looked up from reference TRBV18 and TRBJ2-4): NAGVMQNPRHLVRRRGQEARLRCSPMKGHSHVYWYRQLPEEGLKFMVYLQKENIIDESGMPKERFSAEFPKEGPSILRIQQVVRGDSAAYFCASSLSRGALDIQYFGAGTRLSVL.

The V call is TRBV30, the J call TRBJ2-5, with a weak D call TRBD1 (6 bases). This CDR3 spans 13 amino acids. From germline, CDR1 is GTSNPN and CDR2 SVGIG (reference sequence). Trimming removed 0 bases at V and 5 bases at J, with 10 bases between. This CDR3 is CAWSVYRDETQYF. The CDR3 DNA sequence: TGTGCCTGGAGTGTCTACAGGGATGAGACCCAGTACTTC.

For the CDR3, the DNA is TGTGCCAGCCGGCGGGGAGTTAACTATGGCTACACCTTC. Encoded protein: CASRRGVNYGYTF. This rearrangement joins TRBV5-6 to TRBJ1-2; no firm D call. The CDR3 is 13 amino acids. With 7 bases removed from V and 1 base from J, the gap between germline ends came to 11 bases. Germline CDR1 and CDR2: SGHDT and YYEEEE.

This chain connects TRBV12-5 to TRBJ2-7; 11 nucleotides match TRBD2. Germline trimming cut 5 bases from V and 1 base from J; bases unmatched to any gene: 4. The CDR3 loop spans 15 amino acids. Germline CDR1 is LGHNT and CDR2 is FRNRAP. CDR3 DNA: TGTGCTAGTGGTCCCGGGACTAGCGGTTCCTACGAGCAGTACTTC. It encodes CASGPGTSGSYEQYF. Using reference TRBV12-5 and TRBJ2-7 for the parts outside the CDR3, the full variable domain is DARVTQTPRHKVTEMGQEVTMRCQPILGHNTVFWYRQTMMQGLELLAYFRNRAPLDDSGMPKDRFSAEMPDATLATLKIQPSEPRDSAVYFCASGPGTSGSYEQYFGPGTRLTVT.

The chain links TRBV3-1 (or the pseudogene TRBV3-2) to TRBJ1-6; the match to TRBD1 covers 10 bases. Trimming cost V 4 bases and J 9 bases; bases outside gene matches: 9. This CDR3 has 16 residues. Looked up from germline, CDR1 is LGHDT and CDR2 is YNNKEL (reference sequence). Here the CDR3 DNA reads TGTGCCAGCAGCCCTAAAGGGACAGGGGCCATTTCACCCCTCCACTTT. Amino acid sequence: CASSPKGTGAISPLHF.

This chain uses TRBV25-1 with TRBJ1-1; TRBD1 matches 7 bases. Unmatched junction bases numbered 7, after V lost 3 bases and J lost 3 bases. CDR1 is MGHDK and CDR2 is SYGVNS in the germline V gene. The CDR3 length is 15 residues. The CDR3 DNA reads as TGTGCCAGCAGTGAGAGTACAGGGGATTACACTGAAGCTTTCTTT. Protein sequence: CASSESTGDYTEAFF.

V gene TRBV18 combines with J gene TRBJ1-1; 7 nucleotides align to TRBD1. The CDR3 runs 15 residues. Per the germline V gene, CDR1 is KGHSH and CDR2 is LQKENI. Trimming removed 3 bases from V and 0 bases from J; junction bases left unmatched: 4. This CDR3 reads CASSPTGTVNTEAFF. The CDR3, as DNA: TGTGCCAGCTCACCTACCGGGACAGTGAACACTGAAGCTTTCTTT.

V usage is TRBV7-2 and J usage is TRBJ1-2; tentatively, D is TRBD1 (6 bases). Deletions cut 1 base from V and 7 bases from J, with 16 bases between. The germline gives CDR1 SGHTA, CDR2 FQGNSA. The CDR3 is 15 amino acids. CDR3 loop: CASSLGIWGRFGYTF. The CDR3 nucleotides are TGTGCCAGCAGCTTAGGTATTTGGGGGCGTTTTGGCTACACCTTC. Full variable domain (rest looked up from reference TRBV7-2 and TRBJ1-2): GAGVSQSPSNKVTEKGKDVELRCDPISGHTALYWYRQSLGQGLEFLIYFQGNSAPDKSGLPSDRFSAERTGGSVSTLTIQRTQQEDSAVYLCASSLGIWGRFGYTFGSGTRLTVV.